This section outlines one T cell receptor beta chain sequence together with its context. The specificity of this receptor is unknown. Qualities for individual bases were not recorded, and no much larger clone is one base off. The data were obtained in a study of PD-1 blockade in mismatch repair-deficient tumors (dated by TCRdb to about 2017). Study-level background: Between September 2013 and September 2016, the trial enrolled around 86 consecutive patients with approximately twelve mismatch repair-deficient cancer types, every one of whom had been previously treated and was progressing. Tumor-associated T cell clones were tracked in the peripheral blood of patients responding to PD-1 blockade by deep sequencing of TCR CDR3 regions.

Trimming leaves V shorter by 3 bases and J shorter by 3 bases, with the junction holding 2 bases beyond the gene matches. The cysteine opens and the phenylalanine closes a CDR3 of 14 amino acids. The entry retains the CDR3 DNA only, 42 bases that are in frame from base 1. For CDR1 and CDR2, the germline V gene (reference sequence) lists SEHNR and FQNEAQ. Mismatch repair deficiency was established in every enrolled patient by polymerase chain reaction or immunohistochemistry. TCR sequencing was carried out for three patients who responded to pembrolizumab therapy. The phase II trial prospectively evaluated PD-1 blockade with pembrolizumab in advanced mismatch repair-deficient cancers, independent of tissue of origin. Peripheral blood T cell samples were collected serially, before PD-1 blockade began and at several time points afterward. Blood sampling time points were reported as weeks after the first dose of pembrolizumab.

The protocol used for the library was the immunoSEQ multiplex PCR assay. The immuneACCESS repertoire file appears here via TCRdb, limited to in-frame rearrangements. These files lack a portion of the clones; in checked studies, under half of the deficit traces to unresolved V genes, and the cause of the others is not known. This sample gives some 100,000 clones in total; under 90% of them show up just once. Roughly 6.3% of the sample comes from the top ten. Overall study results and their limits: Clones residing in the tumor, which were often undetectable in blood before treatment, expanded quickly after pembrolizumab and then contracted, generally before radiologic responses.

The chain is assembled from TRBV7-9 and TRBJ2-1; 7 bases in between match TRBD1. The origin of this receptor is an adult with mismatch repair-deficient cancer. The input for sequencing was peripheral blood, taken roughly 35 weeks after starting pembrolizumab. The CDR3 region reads CASSFRTGYNEQFF. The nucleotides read TGTGCCAGCAGCTTCCGGACAGGCTACAATGAGCAGTTCTTC. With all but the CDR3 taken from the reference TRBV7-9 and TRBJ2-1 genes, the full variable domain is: DTGVSQNPRHKITKRGQNVTFRCDPISEHNRLYWYRQTLGQGPEFLTYFQNEAQLEKSRLLSDRFSAERPKGSFSTLEIQRTEQGDSAMYLCASSFRTGYNEQFFGPGTRLTVL.